This T cell receptor beta chain was recovered during a study of T cells after yellow fever vaccination (dated by TCRdb to about 2019). In terms of the full investigation: Libraries from fractions with low cell numbers were prepared with the SMART-Seq v4 Ultra Low Input RNA kit. To follow T-cell clones before and after primary and booster YFV17D yellow fever vaccination, bulk TCR alpha and beta repertoires were sequenced over time. The cohort comprised two healthy male donors, one aged 18 to 30 and one aged 30 to 40 years. Bulk PBMC replicates and cell subsets were isolated from blood drawn at multiple timepoints before and after both primary and secondary immunization.

The sample's treatment or condition label is to be understood as: live attenuated yellow fever vaccine strain. At each blood-draw timepoint, two biological replicates of bulk PBMCs were collected. A standard Ficoll-Paque protocol was used to isolate PBMCs from peripheral blood. TriZol was used to extract RNA from bulk PBMCs, from CD4 and CD8 fractions, and from dextramer-positive and dextramer-negative fractions. Synthesis of TCR cDNA relied on 5'RACE template switching, a step that introduced a universal primer site along with unique molecular identifiers. cDNA synthesis was primed from both the TCR alpha and TCR beta constant segments. Library amplification involved two PCR steps, and the second step added sample barcodes and sequencing adapters. Sequencing of libraries was performed on Illumina HiSeq 2500 (2x100 bp) or NovaSeq (2x150 bp). The original pipeline was this. MIGEC handled demultiplexing of reads and collapsing into UMI consensus sequences, while MiXCR performed V(D)J alignment. Clonotypes responding to the vaccine were identified with edgeR on replicate PBMC samples, with the criteria of FDR below 0.01 and a log2 fold change above 5 up to day 15. Bulk clonotypes were assigned CD4 or CD8 identity according to which sequenced CD4 or CD8 repertoire held them at higher abundance. TCRdb itself trimmed the public reads at Q25 with fastp, ran MiXCR and retained productive beta chains. Records with the same CDR3 protein are collapsed into one entry carrying the most frequent genes and DNA. The V and J calls were determined by TCRdb, not by the authors. For this sample there are about 340,000 distinct CDR3 sequences; roughly 9.4% appear just once. The top ten clones comprise about 20% of the sample.

Including cysteine and phenylalanine, the CDR3 has 19 amino acids. Only CDR3 DNA is held: 57 bases, read in frame from base 1. Sequences SGHAT (CDR1) and FQNNGV (CDR2) are obtained from the germline V gene. Unmatched junction bases come to 16, with V trimmed by 2 bases and J by 1 base. This clonotype has more than one count but fewer than ten. Its specific antigen is unknown. No base quality values were provided; no much bigger clone lies one nucleotide off. Study-level results and caveats: A small share of clonotypes occurred in both CD4 and CD8 compartments, likely arising from convergent recombination. Because the study included only a couple of donors, the extent to which the findings can be generalized is limited. Compared with the primary T-cell response, the secondary T-cell response was faster but weaker, reaching its peak on day 5 rather than on day 15. Most clones expanded after primary vaccination were re-detected after the booster (almost 98% of CD4 and around 88% of CD8), suggesting broad memory maintenance. Because abundant contaminating clonotypes from the bulk population could be contained in FACS-sorted repertoires, computational filtering was required.

This chain joins TRBV11-2 to TRBJ1-2, with 7 central nucleotides matching TRBD1. This receptor was identified in a man aged 18 to 29 who received the YFV17D yellow fever vaccine. The starting material was PBMCs, obtained on the day of the first yellow fever vaccination. The CDR3 region reads CASSLWFRQGGYRNYGYTF. The DNA is as follows: TGTGCCAGCAGCTTATGGTTCCGGCAGGGGGGATACCGTAACTATGGCTACACCTTC.